Described below is a single T cell receptor beta chain sequence and its context. Its antigen is still unknown. No base-level quality is on record; no much larger clone is a single base apart. Via the germline V gene (reference sequence), CDR1 is SGHNT and CDR2 YYREEE. Unmatched junction bases come to 11, with V trimmed by 1 base and J by 5 bases. Counted from cysteine to phenylalanine, this CDR3 has 17 amino acids. Just the 51-base CDR3 DNA is kept, in frame starting at base 1. A single peripheral blood draw of about 120 mL on average was collected from each donor into heparinised tubes. Using a panel that included CD45RO, CCR7, CD25, CD127, CD95 and CD27, naive, central memory, regulatory and stem cell-like memory CD4+ T cells were sorted on a BD FACSAria II. Every sorted population had a purity above 95%. PBMCs were separated immediately by Lymphoprep density gradient centrifugation and were stained directly, without being cultured. So that batch effects would be minimized, each experiment stained and sorted samples in pairs, pairing one healthy donor with one patient.

The data stem from a study of beta chain features in type 1 diabetes (dated by TCRdb to between 2017 and 2018). Concerning the study at large: No differences in mean age, gender distribution, total cell number or subset yield were found between patients and healthy donors. Across all samples, 90 million to 130 million sorted cells were examined, and cell number per subset correlated strongly with RNA yield. The study compared the TCRB repertoires of sorted circulating CD4+ T cell subsets in recently diagnosed type 1 diabetes patients with those in matched healthy donors. Whereas all 28 donors provided naive and central memory subsets, regulatory and stem cell-like memory subsets were isolated from just 8 patients and about 8 healthy donors.

The entire isolated RNA was reverse transcribed using the High Capacity cDNA Reverse Transcription Kit, and thus expressed TCRB transcripts were sequenced. Naive, central memory and regulatory T cell samples underwent deep immunoSEQ sequencing, averaging about 3.57 million total reads per sample. After sorted cells were lysed in RLT buffer, RNA was extracted with DNase-treated RNeasy Micro or Mini kits, with the choice depending on cell number. To prevent cross-contamination, each cell subset was processed individually, whereas patient and healthy donor samples were processed jointly. Using the immunoSEQ multiplex PCR, TCRB sequences were amplified from cDNA into 87-bp fragments spanning the CDR3 region. Amplicons were sequenced on the Illumina HiSeq platform. The original pipeline was this. Synthetic template baselines were used to correct PCR bias computationally, reads within Hamming distance 2 were collapsed together, and singletons that could not be merged were discarded. Reads were aligned to IMGT to assign V, D and J genes, CDR3 length, and insertions or deletions at six rearrangement sites. Within each subset, clonotype counts were normalized to sorted cell number, after which true diversity and Gini coefficients were computed with the tcR R package. The overlap coefficient, calculated on TCRB nucleotide sequences, was used to measure repertoire sharing. Out-of-frame TCRB sequences from naive cells were analyzed to stand in for the pre-selection repertoire. TCRdb retrieved this table from immuneACCESS and kept in-frame rearrangements only. Not all clones are present; in checked studies, unresolved V genes account for under half, and no reason is known for the remainder. Clone size and the V and J calls come from that table; the DNA yielded D and trimming. This sample is represented by a few hundred thousand clones; roughly 11% of them were singletons. Around 0.018% of the sample comes from the top ten.

Study-level results and caveats: In all four CD4+ subsets, TCRB CDR3 length was moderately but significantly shorter in type 1 diabetes patients. Fewer insertions and more nucleotide deletions at VDJ recombination sites were observed in patients with type 1 diabetes, implying thymic rearrangement abnormalities. Naive, central memory and regulatory TCRB repertoires appeared more similar among patients than among healthy donors. PCR may preferentially amplify shorter templates, but because patient and control samples were amplified and corrected together, any resulting skew would affect both groups equally. Sequencing cDNA rather than genomic DNA could over-represent highly expressing activated cells, although activation and CD3 levels did not differ between groups. Because small numbers of individuals were included in the HLA sub-analyses, any influence of HLA type on TCRB rearrangement was left unresolved.

Here the chain combines TRBV5-4 and TRBJ2-5, with 10 central nucleotides matching TRBD2. Sequenced material: naive CD4+ T cells from blood. The meaning of the sample's cell subset or site label: true naive CD4+ T cells. The TCR comes from a man younger than 40 with type 1 diabetes. The CDR3 protein: CASSLRLAGAGSETQYF. The DNA reads as follows: TGTGCCAGCAGCTTGCGTCTAGCGGGGGCAGGGTCGGAGACCCAGTACTTC.